Listed below are T cell receptor beta chains from one sample, sequenced in a study of regulatory T cells in long-lasting Graves disease. TCRdb redid the calling of the multiplex PCR reads with MiXCR, one entry per CDR3 protein. The sample has roughly 420,000 distinct CDR3 sequences, roughly 15% seen once. These data were also filed under a second study, of T cells in Graves' hyperthyroidism and ophthalmopathy.

The sequences come from peripheral blood mononuclear cells (PBMCs), collected at new diagnosis, from a patient treated with antithyroid drugs. The receptors here all came from a woman between 18 and 30 years old with Graves disease. The CDR3 runs from the conserved cysteine through the conserved F or W. The D gene is left open where the match is weak. Clone size is stated in some rows and not others, as once, few, many or a class when expanded.

J gene,D gene,clone size,V gene,CDR3 DNA,CDR3 protein
TRBJ1-2,-,many,TRBV7-3,TGTGCCAGCAGCTTAACGTACGAGGGTCCTTATACCTTC,CASSLTYEGPYTF
TRBJ2-1,TRBD2,few,TRBV7-9,TGTGCCAGCAGCTTAGTCTTGCGGGAGATTGATGAGCAGTTCTTC,CASSLVLREIDEQFF
TRBJ1-2,-,-,TRBV7-9,TGTGCCAGCAGCTTCATTGGGGTGGATGGCTACACCTTC,CASSFIGVDGYTF
TRBJ1-1,-,many,TRBV29-1,TGCAGCGTTGCCAGGGATTACGTGAACACTGAAGCTTTCTTT,CSVARDYVNTEAFF
TRBJ2-3,-,few,TRBV6-2/TRBV6-3,TGTGCCAGCAGTTCCCCGGGACAAATGACAGATACGCAGTATTTT,CASSSPGQMTDTQYF
TRBJ2-1,-,many,TRBV12-3/TRBV12-4,TGTGCCAGCAGTTTAGATGGGCGGGGACGGAACAATGAGCAGTTCTTC,CASSLDGRGRNNEQFF
TRBJ2-5,TRBD1,many,TRBV7-7,TGTGCTAGCAGCCCGGGGAACAGGGGGCTTGGAGAGACCCAGTACTTC,CASSPGNRGLGETQYF
TRBJ1-2,TRBD1,many,TRBV7-9,TGTGCCAGCAGCTTACCGCCTGGGACAGTTGTTGGCTATGGCTACACCTTC,CASSLPPGTVVGYGYTF
TRBJ1-1,-,-,TRBV12-3/TRBV12-4,TGTGCCAGCACCAACCTAGGGGGGAAGCCTGAAGCTTTCTTT,CASTNLGGKPEAFF
TRBJ2-1,-,-,TRBV12-3/TRBV12-4,TGTGCCAGCAGTCCGGGAAGTGAGCAGTTCTTC,CASSPGSEQFF
TRBJ2-2,TRBD2,few,TRBV15,TGTGCCACCAGCGGCAGACTAGCGGGAGCTAACACCGGGGAGCTGTTTTTT,CATSGRLAGANTGELFF
TRBJ2-1,-,-,TRBV28,TGTGCCACGGACCGGACGGATTACAATGAGCAGTTCTTC,CATDRTDYNEQFF
TRBJ2-7,-,many,TRBV30,TGTGCCTGGAGGACAGGTTTGGACGAGCAGTACTTC,CAWRTGLDEQYF
TRBJ1-6,-,-,TRBV20-1,TGCAGTGCTATTAATGGGCGTCCTTTTTCACCCCTCCACTTT,CSAINGRPFSPLHF
TRBJ2-5,-,many,TRBV12-3/TRBV12-4,TGTGCCAGCAGTTCACTAGCCCCCGAGACCCAGTACTTC,CASSSLAPETQYF
TRBJ1-2,TRBD1,-,TRBV15,TGTGCCACCGAGGGACAGGGGGCATTTGGCTACACCTTC,CATEGQGAFGYTF
TRBJ2-5,-,many,TRBV4-2,TGTGCCAGCAGCCAAGTTGGACAGCAAGAGACCCAGTACTTC,CASSQVGQQETQYF
TRBJ2-3,TRBD2,-,TRBV6-2/TRBV6-3,TGTGCCAGCAGTCCCCCGAAGACTAGCGGGAGTTATACGCAGTATTTT,CASSPPKTSGSYTQYF
TRBJ2-2,-,few,TRBV20-1,TGCAGTGCTAACCCCACTACAGGAGTCACCGGGGAGCTGTTTTTT,CSANPTTGVTGELFF
TRBJ2-1,-,-,TRBV3-1,TGTGCCAGCAGCCAAGCTGGGGGACGGGGAAACGGGGGTGAGCAGTTCTTC,CASSQAGGRGNGGEQFF
TRBJ2-5,TRBD2,few,TRBV20-1,TGCAGTGCTAGAGGTGGACTAGCGGGAGAGACCCAGTACTTC,CSARGGLAGETQYF
TRBJ2-5,-,-,TRBV4-1,TGCGCCAGCAGCCAAGAACTCCAGGGACACGGGCAAGAGACCCAGTACTTC,CASSQELQGHGQETQYF
TRBJ2-1,-,many,TRBV29-1,TGCGGAGGCGGGTTCGGGGGCTCCTACAATGAGCAGTTCTTC,CGGGFGGSYNEQFF
TRBJ2-7,-,many,TRBV28,TGTGCCAGCAGTTTAGTACAGGGTAAGACCTACGAGCAGTACTTC,CASSLVQGKTYEQYF
TRBJ2-7,TRBD1,many,TRBV20-1,TGCAGTGCTAGTTGGGGGACAGGGAGGCTCCAGCAGTACTTC,CSASWGTGRLQQYF
TRBJ2-1,-,-,TRBV30,TGTGCCTGGAGTCCGGGGAGTTGGAATGAGCAGTTCTTC,CAWSPGSWNEQFF
TRBJ2-1,-,few,TRBV6-5,TGTGCCAGCAGTTACTCGACACAGGCTGGCAATGAGCAGTTCTTC,CASSYSTQAGNEQFF
TRBJ2-7,TRBD1,many,TRBV29-1,TGCAGCGTTGAAGTGGATGATAGACAGGGGGTTGAGCAGTACTTC,CSVEVDDRQGVEQYF
TRBJ2-1,TRBD2,-,TRBV7-9,TGTGCCAGCAGCTCACGGACTAGCGTGGAGCAGTTCTTC,CASSSRTSVEQFF
TRBJ2-3,-,few,TRBV28,TGTGCCAGCAGTCCCGACAGTTTAGTGAGGACGCAGTATTTT,CASSPDSLVRTQYF
TRBJ2-3,TRBD2,-,TRBV24-1,TGTGCCACCAGTGCCCCCACTAGCGGGGACACAGATACGCAGTATTTT,CATSAPTSGDTDTQYF
TRBJ2-1,-,-,TRBV3-1,TGTGCCAGCAGCCAAGAGACTTTTACCTACAATGAGCAGTTCTTC,CASSQETFTYNEQFF
TRBJ2-7,-,-,TRBV29-1,TGCAGCGTTGCCCCCCAGTGGGGATCCTACGAGCAGTACTTC,CSVAPQWGSYEQYF
TRBJ1-5,-,many,TRBV20-1,TGCAGTGCTAGTGTCCCGGGCCGCCGAAGGGATCAGCCCCAGCATTTT,CSASVPGRRRDQPQHF
TRBJ2-3,-,many,TRBV7-3,TGTGCCAGCAGCCATAACGTGCAGGGAGGCACAGATACGCAGTATTTT,CASSHNVQGGTDTQYF
TRBJ2-1,-,-,TRBV7-9,TGTGCCAGCAGCCCCCCCCGGTCAGGCAGAATCAATGAGCAGTTCTTC,CASSPPRSGRINEQFF
TRBJ2-3,-,-,TRBV5-5,TGTGCCAGCAGCTTGGCAGGGATGGGGGATACGCAGTATTTT,CASSLAGMGDTQYF
TRBJ2-5,-,-,TRBV30,TGTGCCTGGAGTGTACAGTCGGGGGAGACCCAGTACTTC,CAWSVQSGETQYF
TRBJ1-1,-,many,TRBV3-1,TGTGCCAGCAGCCAGGGTGGGGCTGGCACTGAAGCTTTCTTT,CASSQGGAGTEAFF
TRBJ2-1,TRBD1,many,TRBV15,TGTGCCACCAGCAGAGACCGTCAGATGACAGGGGGGTACAATGAGCAGTTCTTC,CATSRDRQMTGGYNEQFF
TRBJ2-7,TRBD1,few,TRBV27,TGTGCCAGCAGACCCAGAACAGGGGCGTCCGTCGGCGAGCAGTACTTC,CASRPRTGASVGEQYF
TRBJ1-1,-,many,TRBV6-1,TGTGCCAGCAGTAGTAGGACAGCCGTGAACACTGAAGCTTTCTTT,CASSSRTAVNTEAFF
TRBJ2-5,-,few,TRBV5-6,TGTGCCAGCAGCCCCCTTGGGCCCTTAGAGACCCAGTACTTC,CASSPLGPLETQYF
TRBJ2-7,-,many,TRBV15,TGTGCCACCAGCAGAGGGTCTTGGGGACCTTTGGACGAGCAGTACTTC,CATSRGSWGPLDEQYF